This T cell receptor (beta chain) comes out of a study of graft-versus-host responses after intestinal transplantation. Study details: Every one of the recipients received anti-thymocyte globulin induction and afterwards took tacrolimus and steroids for around 3 years.

General observations from the study: Maximum circulating GvH clone levels tracked with early post-transplant HvG decreases.

On this clone: Antigen unknown.

The data were produced by immunoSEQ multiplex PCR, yet TCRdb's version contains in-frame clones alone and is incomplete. The sample has under 130,000 clones; under 95% are singletons. The clonotype was recovered from a human donor who received an intestinal transplant. The input for sequencing was unstimulated CD8+ T cells sorted from spleen or lymph node cells, taken before intestinal transplant.

The CDR3 region has the DNA TGTGCCAGCAGCGACACATTGGGGGGGAGTTCGACCCAGTACTTC. Protein product: CASSDTLGGSSTQYF. The chain employs TRBV9 and TRBJ2-5, with 7 bases identical to TRBD2. V dropped 3 bases and J dropped 7; count of bases not matched to a gene: 12. The CDR3 runs to 15 residues. Germline V CDR1 and CDR2: SGDLS, YYNGEE. The entire variable domain, with the rest obtained from reference TRBV9 and TRBJ2-5, is as follows: DSGVTQTPKHLITATGQRVTLRCSPRSGDLSVYWYQQSLDQGLQFLIQYYNGEERAKGNILERFSAQQFPDLHSELNLSSLELGDSALYFCASSDTLGGSSTQYFGPGTRLLVL.